The 3 T cell receptor beta chains below all came from one sample that was sequenced in a study of T cells expressing NK-cell markers. After re-calling the 5' RACE reads, TCRdb lists one entry per CDR3 protein, DNA absent. The ten most abundant clones cover about 4% of a sample with 200,000 to 300,000 distinct CDR3 sequences. The sample was blood T cells: a sorted CD56 or NKG2C T cell subset, CD4+ or CD8+ T cells, or bulk PBMC T cells (not recorded which). The receptors were gathered from a woman aged 18 to 75 in good health.

V usage is TRBV10-2 and J usage is TRBJ2-7; the D call of TRBD1 rests on TCRdb alone, since no DNA is present to check it. The CDR3 totals 12 residues. Looked up from germline, CDR1 is WSHSY and CDR2 is SAAADI. The CDR3 sequence: CASGQGAYGQYF.

V gene TRBV5-1 combines with J gene TRBJ2-1; TCRdb names TRBD1, which stays unverified in the absence of DNA. The germline V gene encodes CDR1 SGHRS and CDR2 YFSETQ. This CDR3 has 16 amino acids. This CDR3 is CASSLVVLQGSMKQFF.

This chain connects TRBV7-2 to TRBJ1-1. CDR3 size: 14 residues. Germline CDR1 is SGHTA and CDR2 is FQGNSA. The CDR3 region is CASSPDPPGTEAFF.